The source of this T cell receptor beta chain is a study of cytomegalovirus exposure and HLA in healthy donors. Study outcomes and limitations: The authors listed approximately 160 TCR beta chains as cytomegalovirus-associated. Later on, an analysis found that several of the most significant clusters appeared to be linked to common viral pathogens, which included parvovirus B19. The authors later found TCR association rates varying by HLA locus, with DRB1 most and HLA-C fewest.

The PCR made use of 60 Vbeta and 13 Jbeta primers. Profiled with immunoSEQ multiplex PCR; TCRdb holds only in-frame clones, not every one. The sample records about 93,000 clones, roughly 79% being singletons. This clone occurred a few times. Its antigen is unidentified. The V gene's germline CDR1 is SGHDT and CDR2 YYEEEE. Trimming removed 4 bases from V and 4 bases from J, with 18 bases in between. CDR3 length equals 16 residues. Sequenced input: PBMCs. This receptor was obtained from a man in his thirties or forties in good health and CMV-seronegative. The chain links TRBV5-6 to TRBJ2-1; D is unresolved. The CDR3 spells CASSPQPRVSYNEQFF. The CDR3 coding sequence is TGTGCCAGCAGCCCCCAACCTAGAGTTAGTTACAATGAGCAGTTCTTC.